These 22 T cell receptor beta chains were all obtained from the same sample, sequenced in a study of cytomegalovirus exposure and HLA in healthy donors. Amplification used 60 Vbeta primers and 13 Jbeta primers. Sequenced by immunoSEQ multiplex PCR; TCRdb stores in-frame clones only, minus some. Among approximately 120,000 clones listed, about three quarters were seen once. Sequences were obtained from PBMCs. All receptors come from a woman between 40 and 50 years old in good health and CMV-seronegative.

The chain couples TRBV2 to TRBJ1-2, with no clear D. Looked up from germline, CDR1 is SNHLY and CDR2 is FYNNEI. The CDR3 sequence is 13 residues long. The V gene lost 3 bases and the J gene lost 4 bases, with 9 bases spanning the gap. CDR3 in DNA: TGTGCCAGCAGTGATACGTCCGGCTATGGCTACACCTTC. It yields the protein CASSDTSGYGYTF.

This clone has a handful of counts. This sequence joins TRBV28 and TRBJ2-7; weak D call: TRBD1 (6 bases). Trimming left V 2 bases short and J 3 bases short, with 14 bases between. The CDR3 length is 15 residues. Germline V lookup: CDR1 MDHEN, CDR2 SYDVKM. The CDR3 sequence is CASSLGDNTFYEQYF. Written as DNA, the CDR3 is TGTGCCAGCAGTTTAGGGGACAACACTTTCTACGAGCAGTACTTC. Full variable domain (remainder filled in from reference TRBV28 and TRBJ2-7): DVKVTQSSRYLVKRTGEKVFLECVQDMDHENMFWYRQDPGLGLRLIYFSYDVKMKEKGDIPEGYSVSREKKERFSLILESASTNQTSMYLCASSLGDNTFYEQYFGPGTRLTVT.

The chain recombines TRBV4-2 with TRBJ2-7; 10 nucleotides match TRBD1. This CDR3 spans 16 amino acids. V gave up 1 base and J gave up 2 bases; unmatched junction bases: 5. In germline, CDR1 is LGHNA, CDR2 YNFKEQ. CDR3 sequence reads: CASSQGQGALTYEQYF. CDR3 coding DNA: TGTGCCAGCAGCCAAGGACAGGGGGCTTTAACCTACGAGCAGTACTTC.

The chain employs TRBV2 and TRBJ2-7; tentative D call: TRBD2 (6 bases). CDR1 is SNHLY and CDR2 is FYNNEI in the germline V gene. This CDR3 is built from 15 residues. Trimming took 6 bases from V and 3 from J, leaving 18 bases between them. CDR3 protein: CASSPTGAGLYEQYF. As DNA, the CDR3 is TGTGCCAGCAGCCCAACGGGAGCGGGCCTCTACGAGCAGTACTTC.

This clone was detected once. The V and J genes are TRBV6-4 and TRBJ1-2, with 10 bases matching TRBD1. J was trimmed by 6 bases and V by 5 bases; bases with no gene match: 9. There are 15 residues in the CDR3. CDR1 is MRHNA and CDR2 is SNTAGT in the germline V gene. The CDR3 region has the DNA TGTGCCAGCAGTAAACAGACAGGGGGCGGCCATGGCTACACCTTC. It specifies CASSKQTGGGHGYTF.

The chain combines TRBV28 with TRBJ1-5, with D maybe TRBD1 (6 bases). Germline assignment: CDR1 MDHEN and CDR2 SYDVKM. The CDR3 contains 15 residues. With 6 bases removed from V and 2 bases from J, the gap between germline ends came to 14 bases. CDR3 region: CASRNRVPGNQPQHF. The CDR3 DNA reads as TGTGCCAGCAGAAACAGGGTTCCAGGCAATCAGCCCCAGCATTTT.

V usage is TRBV6-1 and J usage is TRBJ2-5; 8 nucleotides agree with TRBD2. Trimming cost V 4 bases and J 5 bases; bases outside gene matches: 6. Germline assignment: CDR1 MNHNS and CDR2 SASEGT. This CDR3 comprises 14 residues. The chain's CDR3 is CASSGSGEWETQYF. The DNA of the CDR3 is TGTGCCAGCAGTGGTAGCGGGGAGTGGGAGACCCAGTACTTC.

The J gene is TRBJ1-4, the V gene TRBV2; D might be TRBD1 (5 bases). Trimming removed 4 bases from V and 6 bases from J, with 9 bases in between. The CDR3 runs to 13 residues. The germline gives CDR1 SNHLY, CDR2 FYNNEI. This CDR3 is CASSGRRDEKLFF. CDR3 nucleotide sequence: TGTGCCAGCAGTGGTCGCAGGGATGAAAAACTGTTTTTT.

This chain joins TRBV6-5 and TRBJ1-5; D unclear. Looked up from germline, CDR1 is MNHEY and CDR2 is SVGAGI. Between the trimmed V and J ends, which lost 0 bases and 3 bases, there was a span of 9 bases. The CDR3 consists of 15 residues. CDR3 nucleotides: TGTGCCAGCAGTTACTCTTTTCGAGACAATCAGCCCCAGCATTTT. This gives the protein CASSYSFRDNQPQHF.

The gene calls are TRBV5-1 and TRBJ1-6; 7 positions match TRBD1. The CDR3 is 13 amino acids. V lost 4 bases and J lost 8; bases outside the gene matches: 3. Germline V lookup: CDR1 SGHRS, CDR2 YFSETQ. The CDR3 loop is CASSIDRDSPLHF. DNA of the CDR3: TGCGCCAGCAGCATTGACAGGGATTCACCCCTCCACTTT.

This clone appeared a few times. This sample also contains other DNA sequences that code for the same CDR3. This chain uses TRBV18 with TRBJ2-5, with D unclear. The CDR3 is made up of 12 amino acids. V was cut by 3 bases and J by 4 bases, with 6 bases left in between. Germline CDR1 KGHSH, CDR2 LQKENI. The CDR3 DNA follows: TGTGCCAGCTCACCGGTGAGAGAGACCCAGTACTTC. Residues: CASSPVRETQYF.

This chain links TRBV4-3 with TRBJ1-6, with D unclear. V gave up 4 bases and J gave up 11 bases, with 12 bases separating them. This CDR3 comprises 13 residues. Germline assignment: CDR1 LGHNA and CDR2 YSLEER. The CDR3 bases are TGCGCCAGCAGCCCCCTAAGAGGTACACCCCTCCACTTT. This encodes CASSPLRGTPLHF.

This clone was counted between two and nine times. The chain joins TRBV5-4 to TRBJ1-2; D is possibly TRBD1 (6 bases). The germline V and J ends were trimmed by 1 base and 8 bases, with 12 bases remaining between them. This CDR3 comprises 13 residues. Germline CDR1 reads SGHNT; CDR2 reads YYREEE (reference sequence). Written as DNA, the CDR3 is TGTGCCAGCAGCTTGAACAGGGAGCAGGGCTACACCTTC. Residues: CASSLNREQGYTF.

The chain uses TRBV4-1 and TRBJ2-7; 10 nucleotides align to TRBD1. Germline CDR1 MGHRA, CDR2 YSYEKL. The CDR3 totals 15 residues. V trimming: 4 bases; J trimming: 4 bases; junction bases outside the gene matches: 7. The CDR3 DNA reads TGCGCCAGCAGCCTCCTGACAGGGGGCCGGTACGAGCAGTACTTC. Encoded protein: CASSLLTGGRYEQYF.

The chain couples TRBV28 to TRBJ1-2; D perhaps matches TRBD1 (6 bases). Trimming pared 8 bases from V and 3 bases from J, leaving 10 bases between. The CDR3 length is 12 residues. The germline V gene encodes CDR1 MDHEN and CDR2 SYDVKM. DNA for the CDR3: TGTGCCAGCGGCACAGGGCACTATGGCTACACCTTC. It translates to CASGTGHYGYTF.

The J gene is TRBJ2-2, the V gene TRBV12-1; the table's D call TRBD1 went unverified against the DNA. TRBV12-1 is listed as a pseudogene. The CDR3 loop spans 16 amino acids. The CDR3 DNA is TGTGCCAGCAGCTGCCCCGGGACACCGAACACCGGGGAGCTGTTTTTT. Translation: CASSCPGTPNTGELFF.

This chain connects TRBV28 to TRBJ2-3; 11 nucleotides align to TRBD2. This CDR3 is 16 amino acids long. The germline CDR1 and CDR2 sequences are MDHEN and SYDVKM. V was clipped by 5 bases and J by 3 bases; unmatched bases: 7. The CDR3 sequence is CASSPTSGRGTDTQYF. The DNA for the CDR3 is TGTGCCAGCAGTCCAACTAGCGGGAGAGGGACAGATACGCAGTATTTT.

The chain combines TRBV18 with TRBJ2-6; D perhaps matches TRBD1 (5 bases). The CDR3 totals 16 residues. CDR1 is KGHSH and CDR2 is LQKENI in the germline V gene. Trimming removed 1 base from V and 2 bases from J, with 9 bases in between. The CDR3 is CASSPRQGTGANVLTF. The CDR3 coding sequence is TGTGCCAGCTCACCACGTCAGGGAACTGGGGCCAACGTCCTGACTTTC.

This clone is a singleton in its sample. CDR3 DNA sequence: TGTGCCAGCAAGAGGGTAGGCACCGGGGAGCTGTTTTTT. Translating it yields CASKRVGTGELFF. This chain links TRBV2 with TRBJ2-2, with D perhaps TRBD2 (5 bases). The CDR3 extends over 13 amino acids. Per germline, CDR1 SNHLY and CDR2 FYNNEI. V dropped 7 bases and J dropped 4 bases, with 10 bases sitting between them.

The gene calls are TRBV28 and TRBJ2-1, with 7 bases aligning to TRBD2. The CDR3 totals 15 residues. V shed 2 bases, J shed 8 bases, and the junction held 9 bases outside the gene matches. CDR1 and CDR2 from the germline V gene are MDHEN and SYDVKM. The CDR3 protein is CASSLSGGGRYEQFF. CDR3 nucleotides: TGTGCCAGCAGTTTAAGTGGCGGGGGTAGGTATGAGCAGTTCTTC. The full variable domain, its missing parts supplied by reference TRBV28 and TRBJ2-1, is DVKVTQSSRYLVKRTGEKVFLECVQDMDHENMFWYRQDPGLGLRLIYFSYDVKMKEKGDIPEGYSVSREKKERFSLILESASTNQTSMYLCASSLSGGGRYEQFFGPGTRLTVL.

This chain uses TRBV21-1 with TRBJ2-7; TRBD2 is the table's D call and was not checked against the DNA. TRBV21-1 is deemed a pseudogene. The CDR3 totals 14 residues. The CDR3 sequence: CASSTRSRCYEQYF. CDR3 nucleotides: TGTGCCAGCAGCACCCGGAGCAGATGCTACGAGCAGTACTTC.

V is TRBV19 and J is TRBJ2-2; D is perhaps TRBD2 (6 bases). CDR3 length equals 16 residues. Per germline, CDR1 LNHDA and CDR2 SQIVND (reference sequence). V dropped 6 bases and J dropped 0 bases, with 14 bases sitting between them. This CDR3 reads CASSRGWTSNTGELFF. CDR3 DNA sequence: TGTGCCAGTAGCCGGGGGTGGACATCGAACACCGGGGAGCTGTTTTTT.